This T cell receptor beta chain was sequenced during a study of blood T cell repertoires in COVID-19. Germline CDR1 and CDR2: KGHSH and LQKENI. The junction had 7 bases not matched to a gene; V was cut back by 3 bases and J by 4 bases. This CDR3 region has 16 residues. The data were produced by immunoSEQ multiplex PCR, yet TCRdb's version contains in-frame clones alone and is incomplete. The sample yields 270,000 or so clones, approximately 84% seen once. Participants were aged about 18 to 100 years, lived in under 30 US areas, and enrolled virtually. What the recovered Cohort 3 donors had was two negative PCRs, clearance, or symptom resolution.

The rearrangement joins TRBV18 to TRBJ1-5, with 9 bases identical to TRBD1. Sequencing was performed on PBMCs or T cells enriched from blood (not recorded which). This clonotype originated in a man aged 50 or older who had recovered from COVID-19. CDR3 sequence (DNA): TGTGCCAGCTCACCGTTCGACAGGGGGGGAAATCAGCCCCAGCATTTT. Its protein is CASSPFDRGGNQPQHF.